This paragraph reports one T cell receptor (beta chain). Its specificity is not known. The CDR3 totals 15 residues. With 5 bases removed from V and 6 bases from J, the gap between germline ends came to 20 bases. CDR1 and CDR2 from the germline V gene are MNHNS and SASEGT. Profiling relied on immunoSEQ multiplex PCR, and the TCRdb table lists in-frame clones only, not all of them. This sample yields about 130,000 clones, of which approximately 81% are seen a single time; about 3.3% belongs to the top ten. The source of the sample is a study of cytotoxic CD8 clonotypes in ibrutinib-treated CLL. Study-level background: Productive templates averaged roughly 270,000 per sample, and productive rearrangements roughly 90,000. The study, taken as a whole, reports: Public clonotypes showed up rarely, and on treatment they shrank or held steady.

This TCR was recovered from a human donor with chronic lymphocytic leukemia. Sequenced here: PBMCs, sampled after 24 months of ibrutinib treatment. V and J are TRBV6-1 and TRBJ2-7; perhaps TRBD1 as D (6 bases). Written as DNA, the CDR3 is TGTGCCAGCAGTTTTTCCCGAGTACAGGGTTTCGAGCAGTACTTC. Translated, it gives CASSFSRVQGFEQYF.